Listed below are T cell receptor beta chains from one sample, sequenced in a study of Ad26.COV2.S vaccination and SARS-CoV-2 variants. Repertoires were generated with immunoSEQ multiplex PCR, while TCRdb's copy carries only in-frame clones and drops some. The table shows around 250,000 clones, with 87% occurring only once. The sample consisted of peripheral blood, taken in a trial of Ad26.COV2.S vaccine versus placebo. The receptors come from a person between 18 and 59 years old who received the Ad26.COV2.S COVID-19 vaccine or a placebo. CDR3s include the opening cysteine and the closing phenylalanine or tryptophan.

V: TRBV6-6
length: 14
CDR3: CASSGTGGGETQYF

V: TRBV5-4
length: 13
CDR3: CASSPSLTGELFF

V: TRBV19
length: 15
CDR3: CASSPLDRDIGTQYF

V: TRBV3-1/TRBV3-2
length: 15
CDR3: CASSPDNGGGSEQYF

V: TRBV15
length: 15
CDR3: CATSRASEGADTQYF

V: TRBV10-3
length: 16
CDR3: CAISDLLSGPSETQYF

V: TRBV7-2
length: 13
CDR3: CASSLGRTDTQYF

V: TRBV6-5
length: 15
CDR3: CASSYPGQMNTEAFF

V: TRBV12-5
length: 14
CDR3: CASGFGAFGTEAFF

V: TRBV7-2
length: 15
CDR3: CASSVSRATNEKLFF

V: TRBV19
length: 15
CDR3: CASSPEGRGNQPQHF

V: TRBV29-1
length: 15
CDR3: CSVRPSSGPYNEQFF

V: TRBV6-2/TRBV6-3
length: 14
CDR3: CASSRGRRTDTQYF

V: TRBV13
length: 15
CDR3: CASREAGRGNYEQYF

V: TRBV4-3
length: 14
CDR3: CASSQDRGTSTQYF

V: TRBV7-9
length: 18
CDR3: CASSFTGAAPGMLNEQFF

V: TRBV24-1
length: 14
CDR3: CATSDLLGNNEQFF

V: TRBV28
length: 17
CDR3: CASSAVLGAQGTGELFF

V: TRBV5-6
length: 16
CDR3: CASSWGGEQGNQPQHF

V: TRBV19
length: 12
CDR3: CASSAGAFGYTF

V: TRBV27
length: 11
CDR3: CASSQGLGQFF

V: TRBV27
length: 17
CDR3: CASSFPLNILAKNIQYF

V: TRBV7-6
length: 15
CDR3: CASSLGTGVGNTIYF

V: TRBV19
length: 16
CDR3: CASSTEQQGSNQPQHF

V: TRBV7-9
length: 13
CDR3: CASSVRGEYGYTF

V: TRBV7-2
length: 14
CDR3: CASSLERGPDTQYF

V: TRBV30
length: 13
CDR3: CAWSEGQNSPLHF

V: TRBV7-3
length: 18
CDR3: CASSRTGPGGQATGELFF

V: TRBV30
length: 15
CDR3: CAWSVNDRGTYEQYF

V: TRBV12-5
length: 16
CDR3: CASGATQGARNTEAFF

V: TRBV7-8
length: 15
CDR3: CASSLGTGRNTEAFF

V: TRBV27
length: 15
CDR3: CASSLWSGYTDTQYF

V: TRBV18
length: 15
CDR3: CASSPDRGSGQPQHF

V: TRBV27
length: 13
CDR3: CATAGQTGNTIYF

V: TRBV19
length: 13
CDR3: CASSIKGSRSAFF

V: TRBV6-5
length: 15
CDR3: CASTPRDRGNTEAFF

V: TRBV6-5
length: 14
CDR3: CASSLDSGNTEAFF

V: TRBV5-6
length: 15
CDR3: CASSPRGQGNEKLFF

V: TRBV7-2
length: 14
CDR3: CASSPGDSGNTIYF

V: TRBV4-3
length: 13
CDR3: CASSRRFNTEAFF

V: TRBV9
length: 14
CDR3: CASSGSSYNSPLHF

V: TRBV27
length: 13
CDR3: CASSLGRNNEQFF

V: TRBV5-8
length: 12
CDR3: CASSLGTLEQFF

V: TRBV20-1
length: 14
CDR3: CSASDREGYNEQFF

V: TRBV7-3
length: 18
CDR3: CASSPFIGGPTLTDTQYF

V: TRBV4-2
length: 15
CDR3: CASSQGPAGGETQYF

V: TRBV2
length: 15
CDR3: CASSETGQRNEKLFF

V: TRBV9
length: 13
CDR3: CASSPNVNTEAFF

V: TRBV19
length: 10
CDR3: CASREETQYF

V: TRBV6-5
length: 11
CDR3: CASRVTDTQYF

V: TRBV19
length: 12
CDR3: CATRALGGPQHF

V: TRBV20-1
length: 14
CDR3: CSASARAGGNIQYF